The clone carrying this TCR beta chain was found many times. Its antigen is not known. The source of the sample is a study of breast tumors, draining lymph nodes, adjacent tissues. From germline, CDR1 is MNHNY and CDR2 SVGAGI (reference sequence). Trimming took 0 bases from V and 4 from J; bases not matched to a gene: 6. This CDR3 has 16 amino acids. General observations from the study: Luminal-like breast cancer showed significantly greater tumor-nontumor repertoire similarity than basal-like breast cancer did. The data were judged consistent with most tumor T cells coming from lymph node and expanding in tumor. Tumor repertoires ranked between lymph nodes and nontumor tissue in diversity, with V and J gene preferences.

Each CDR3 protein is one row after TCRdb ran MiXCR on the multiplex PCR reads. Counted here are fewer than 200,000 distinct CDR3 sequences, approximately 30% occurring once; the ten biggest clones make up 3.5% to 4.5%. Axillary draining lymph nodes of breast cancer patients supplied the node samples. What was sequenced was axillary lymph node tissue. J is TRBJ2-3 and V is TRBV6-6, with 8 bases aligning to TRBD2. This sequence was found in a female donor with breast cancer. Some clones in this sample may be carry-over from other donors' samples. This chain's CDR3 is CASSYSFREGADTQYF. CDR3 sequence (DNA): TGTGCCAGCAGTTACTCGTTTCGGGAGGGAGCAGATACGCAGTATTTT.